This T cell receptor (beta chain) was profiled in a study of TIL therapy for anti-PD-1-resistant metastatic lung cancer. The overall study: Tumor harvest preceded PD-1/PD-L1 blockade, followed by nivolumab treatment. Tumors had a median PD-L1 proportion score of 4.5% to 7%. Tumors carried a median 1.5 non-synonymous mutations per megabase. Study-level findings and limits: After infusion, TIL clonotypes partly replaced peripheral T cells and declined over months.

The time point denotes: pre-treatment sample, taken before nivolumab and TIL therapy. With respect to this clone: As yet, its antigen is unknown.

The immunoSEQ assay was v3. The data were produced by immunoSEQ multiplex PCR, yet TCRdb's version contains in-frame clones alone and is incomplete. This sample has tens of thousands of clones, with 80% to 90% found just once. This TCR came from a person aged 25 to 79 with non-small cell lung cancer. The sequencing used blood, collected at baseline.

The CDR3 is CASSYSTGGPETQYF. DNA for the CDR3: TGTGCCAGCAGTTACTCGACGGGGGGCCCGGAGACCCAGTACTTC. The genes are TRBV6-6 and TRBJ2-5, with a possible D match to TRBD2 (7 bases). Germline V gene sequence: CDR1 MNHNY, CDR2 SVGAGI (reference sequence). The V end was cut by 0 bases, the J end by 5 bases, with 13 bases between. The CDR3 covers 15 residues.